This entry concerns a single T cell receptor beta chain. Its antigen is not identified. Primers: 60 Vbeta forward and 13 Jbeta reverse. Sequencing used immunoSEQ multiplex PCR; TCRdb keeps in-frame clones, though not all of them. This sample has over 100,000 clones, with approximately 80% found just once. The sample originates from a study of cytomegalovirus exposure and HLA in healthy donors. About the research overall: Among the 350 to 400 donors who were genotyped, 70% to 90% fell in the genetic ancestry cluster that is associated with self-reported Caucasian donors. Notes on the study in general: In a later analysis, TCR beta V- and J-gene trimming showed a link to a missense DCLRE1C variant.

Trimming removed 2 bases at V and 4 bases at J, with 11 bases between. This CDR3 comprises 14 residues. From germline, CDR1 is MRHNA and CDR2 SNTAGT. Healthy bone marrow donors made up the cohort. The chain employs TRBV6-4 and TRBJ1-1; D gene ambiguous. The sequence came from a woman aged 30 to 39 in good health and CMV-seronegative. Sequencing input: PBMCs. The CDR3 protein is CASSDGVRGTEAFF. The CDR3 bases are TGTGCCAGCAGTGACGGGGTCCGGGGCACTGAAGCTTTCTTT.